This TCR beta chain was found in a study of shared clonotypes between healthy human individuals. Study-level information: The study used three CD4 naive, three CD4 memory, two CD8 naive and one CD8 memory plate per donor.

All the donors were Caucasian adults who lived in Nashville, Tennessee. Researchers partitioned CD4+ cells into CD45RA+ naive and CD45RA-negative memory subsets. With 7 bases removed from V and 8 bases from J, the gap between germline ends came to 15 bases. This CDR3 has 13 residues. Germline CDR1 and CDR2: MNHNS and SASEGT. Some clones are missing from TCRdb's copy, which holds only in-frame ones; the method was immunoSEQ multiplex PCR. The sample shows about 1 million clones, around 74% of them seen only once. Material: memory CD4+ T cells sorted from blood. Indicated subset: CD45RA-negative fraction. This TCR came from a man between 18 and 29 years old in good health. The chain couples TRBV6-1 to TRBJ2-1, with unresolved D. The CDR3 spells CASTGYTTHEQFF. CDR3 nucleotide sequence: TGTGCCAGCACCGGCTATACCACCCATGAGCAGTTCTTC.